This TCR beta chain was found in a study of T cells in Graves' hyperthyroidism and ophthalmopathy. Germline V gene lookup returns CDR1 SGHRS and CDR2 YFSETQ. The CDR3 extends over 14 amino acids. Worth noting for this clonotype: An end of the junction does not agree with germline; a read error may underlie this.

Authors of the study amplified TCR beta CDR3 regions from RNA transcripts. The primer set for the first-round RT-PCR of the TCR CDR3 was HTBI. A single record per CDR3 protein comes from TCRdb applying MiXCR to the multiplex PCR reads. Counted here are a few hundred thousand distinct CDR3 sequences, 35% to 50% occurring once; the ten biggest clones make up roughly 45%. The gene calls are TRBV5-1 and TRBJ1-2; D gene uncertain. This receptor was taken from an adult woman with Graves' disease, either hyperthyroidism or ophthalmopathy (not recorded which). Input material: peripheral blood or thyroid tissue (not recorded which). The CDR3 is CVSSSEGTNYGYTF. The DNA of the CDR3 is TGCGTCAGCAGCTCCGAGGGAACTAACTATGGCTACACCTTC.